The sequence of this T cell receptor (beta chain) was determined in a study of CD8 T cells in ankylosing spondylitis. Germline V CDR1 and CDR2: LGHNA, YNFKEQ. V trimming: 1 base; J trimming: 12 bases; junction bases outside the gene matches: 18. This CDR3 has 17 amino acids. Study results and caveats: What appeared characteristic of ankylosing spondylitis blood was a TCR beta motif of fewer than ten highly homologous variants. Reactive arthritis synovial fluid and blood previously showed some of these motif variants.

Making use of molecular barcodes, quantitative 5'-RACE generated TCR beta libraries. TCRdb reanalysed the 5' RACE reads using MiXCR and keeps one entry per CDR3 protein. The sample holds about 500,000 distinct CDR3 sequences; approximately 5% are singletons and the top ten take approximately 3.5%. In the case of this clonotype: Its matching antigen is unknown.

The clonotype was recovered from a male donor with ankylosing spondylitis. This rearrangement joins TRBV4-2 to TRBJ2-1; 7 bases map to TRBD2. Sequencing was performed on blood, either unsorted or a sorted T cell fraction (not recorded which). The CDR3 DNA reads as TGTGCCAGCAGCCAAGTCGCCACTAGCGAAGGGCAACTGGTGCAGTTCTTC. Its protein product is CASSQVATSEGQLVQFF.